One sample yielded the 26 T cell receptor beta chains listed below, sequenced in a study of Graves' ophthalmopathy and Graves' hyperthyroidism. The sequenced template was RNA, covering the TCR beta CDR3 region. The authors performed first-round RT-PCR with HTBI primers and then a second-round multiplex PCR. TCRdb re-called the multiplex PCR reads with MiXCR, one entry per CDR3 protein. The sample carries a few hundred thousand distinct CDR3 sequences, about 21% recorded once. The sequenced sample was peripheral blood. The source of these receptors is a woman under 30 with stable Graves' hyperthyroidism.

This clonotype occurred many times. As DNA, the CDR3 is TGTGCCAGCAGTTTATCCCTAGCGGGCACCTACAATGAGCAGTTCTTC. Residues: CASSLSLAGTYNEQFF. The J gene is TRBJ2-1, the V gene TRBV28; 8 bases are shared with TRBD2. Germline loops: CDR1 MDHEN, CDR2 SYDVKM. The CDR3 extends over 16 amino acids. The V segment lost 1 base and the J segment 2 bases; nucleotides outside the gene matches: 4.

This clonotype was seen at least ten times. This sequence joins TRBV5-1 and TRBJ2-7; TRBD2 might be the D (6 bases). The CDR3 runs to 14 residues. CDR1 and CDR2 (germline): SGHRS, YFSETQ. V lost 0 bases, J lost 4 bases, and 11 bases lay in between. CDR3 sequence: CASSLGLGKYEQYF. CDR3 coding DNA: TGCGCCAGCAGCTTGGGACTAGGGAAATACGAGCAGTACTTC. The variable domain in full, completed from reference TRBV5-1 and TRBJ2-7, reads KAGVTQTPRYLIKTRGQQVTLSCSPISGHRSVSWYQQTPGQGLQFLFEYFSETQRNKGNFPGRFSGRQFSNSRSEMNVSTLELGDSALYLCASSLGLGKYEQYFGPGTRLTVT.

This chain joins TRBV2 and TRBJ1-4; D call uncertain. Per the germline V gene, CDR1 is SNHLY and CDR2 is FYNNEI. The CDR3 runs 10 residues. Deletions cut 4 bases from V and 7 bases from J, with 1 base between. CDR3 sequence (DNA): TGTGCCAGCAGTGGTGAAAAACTGTTTTTT. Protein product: CASSGEKLFF.

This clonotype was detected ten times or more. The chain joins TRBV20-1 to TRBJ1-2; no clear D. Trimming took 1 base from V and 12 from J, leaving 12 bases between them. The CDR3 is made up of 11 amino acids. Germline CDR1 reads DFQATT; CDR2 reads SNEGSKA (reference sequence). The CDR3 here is CSARVRRKNTF. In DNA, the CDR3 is TGCAGTGCTAGAGTTAGGAGGAAAAACACCTTC.

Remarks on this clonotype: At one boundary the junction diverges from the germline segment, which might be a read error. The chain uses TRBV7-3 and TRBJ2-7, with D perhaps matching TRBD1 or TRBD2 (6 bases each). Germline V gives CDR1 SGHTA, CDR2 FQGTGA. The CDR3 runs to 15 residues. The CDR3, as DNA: TGCGCCAGCAGCGGGTCCGGGACGGAAAGGGGGGAGCAGTACTTC. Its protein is CASSGSGTERGEQYF. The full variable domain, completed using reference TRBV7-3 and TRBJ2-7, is GAGVSQTPSNKVTEKGKYVELRCDPISGHTALYWYRQSLGQGPEFLIYFQGTGAADDSGLPNDRFFAVRPEGSVSTLKIQRTERGDSAVYLCASSGSGTERGEQYFGPGTRLTVT.

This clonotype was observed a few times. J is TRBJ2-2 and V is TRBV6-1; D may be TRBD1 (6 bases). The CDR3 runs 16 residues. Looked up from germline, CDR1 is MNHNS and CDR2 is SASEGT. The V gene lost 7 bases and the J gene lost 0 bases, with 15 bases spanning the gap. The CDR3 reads CASIDQDRANTGELFF. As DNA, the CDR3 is TGTGCCAGCATTGATCAGGACAGAGCGAACACCGGGGAGCTGTTTTTT.

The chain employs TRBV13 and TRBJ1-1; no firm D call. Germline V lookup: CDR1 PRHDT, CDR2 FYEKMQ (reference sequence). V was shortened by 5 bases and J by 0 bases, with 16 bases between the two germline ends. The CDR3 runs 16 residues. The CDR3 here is CASSLRGGPLNTEAFF. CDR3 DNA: TGTGCCAGCAGCCTCCGGGGTGGGCCACTGAACACTGAAGCTTTCTTT.

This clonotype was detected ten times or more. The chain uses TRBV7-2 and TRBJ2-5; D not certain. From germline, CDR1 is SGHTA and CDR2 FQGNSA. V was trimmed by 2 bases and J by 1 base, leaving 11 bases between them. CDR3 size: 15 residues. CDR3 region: CASSLLGSGQETQYF. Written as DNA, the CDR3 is TGTGCCAGCAGCTTACTGGGGTCGGGCCAAGAGACCCAGTACTTC.

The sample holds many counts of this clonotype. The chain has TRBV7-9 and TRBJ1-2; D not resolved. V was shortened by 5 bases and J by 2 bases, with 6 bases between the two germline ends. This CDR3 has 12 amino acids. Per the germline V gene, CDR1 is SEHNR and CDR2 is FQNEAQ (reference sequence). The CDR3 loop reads CASSVGNYGYTF. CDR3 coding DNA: TGTGCCAGCAGCGTAGGAAACTATGGCTACACCTTC.

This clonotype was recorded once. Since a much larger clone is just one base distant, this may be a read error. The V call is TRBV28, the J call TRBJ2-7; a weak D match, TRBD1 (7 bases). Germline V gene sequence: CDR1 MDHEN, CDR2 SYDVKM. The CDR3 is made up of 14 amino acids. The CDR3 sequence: CSSSPGGLRYEQYF. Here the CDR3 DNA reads TGTTCCAGCAGTCCAGGGGGACTCCGTTACGAGCAGTACTTC.

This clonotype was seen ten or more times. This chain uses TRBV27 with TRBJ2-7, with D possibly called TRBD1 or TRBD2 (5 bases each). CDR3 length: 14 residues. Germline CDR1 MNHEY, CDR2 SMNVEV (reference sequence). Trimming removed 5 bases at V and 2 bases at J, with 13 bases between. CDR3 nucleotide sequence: TGTGCCAGCAGTCCTGGGGTGGGGGCCTACGAGCAGTACTTC. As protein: CASSPGVGAYEQYF.

CDR3 DNA: TGTGCCTGGGGCCAGGATACGAACACTGAAGCTTTCTTT. This translates into CAWGQDTNTEAFF. The gene calls are TRBV30 and TRBJ1-1; D is unclear. The CDR3 runs to 13 residues. Germline V gene lookup returns CDR1 GTSNPN and CDR2 SVGIG (reference sequence). V shed 5 bases and J shed 1 base, with 11 bases lying between them.

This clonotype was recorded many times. The CDR3 DNA follows: TGTGCCTGGGACGCTTGGCCCGAGGGGCAGAACACCTTC. Protein product: CAWDAWPEGQNTF. The rearrangement links TRBV30 to TRBJ1-2, with TRBD1 as a possible D gene (5 bases). The CDR3 covers 13 residues. V was cut by 5 bases and J by 12 bases, with 22 bases left in between. Germline V gene data show CDR1 as GTSNPN and CDR2 as SVGIG (reference sequence).

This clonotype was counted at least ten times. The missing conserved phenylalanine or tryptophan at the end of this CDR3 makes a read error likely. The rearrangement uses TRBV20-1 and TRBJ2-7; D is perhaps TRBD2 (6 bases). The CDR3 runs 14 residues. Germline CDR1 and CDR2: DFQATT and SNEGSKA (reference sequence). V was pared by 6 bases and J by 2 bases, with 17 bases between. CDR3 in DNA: TGCAGTGCCCCGACTAGGCTTGAGCCCTACGAGCAGTACCTC. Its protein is CSAPTRLEPYEQYL.

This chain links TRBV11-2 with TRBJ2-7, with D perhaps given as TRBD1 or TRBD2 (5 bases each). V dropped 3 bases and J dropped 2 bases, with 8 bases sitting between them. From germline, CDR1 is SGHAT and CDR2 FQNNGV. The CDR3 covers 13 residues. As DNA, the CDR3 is TGTGCCAGCAGCTTGCCGGGGCCCTACGAGCAGTACTTC. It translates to CASSLPGPYEQYF.

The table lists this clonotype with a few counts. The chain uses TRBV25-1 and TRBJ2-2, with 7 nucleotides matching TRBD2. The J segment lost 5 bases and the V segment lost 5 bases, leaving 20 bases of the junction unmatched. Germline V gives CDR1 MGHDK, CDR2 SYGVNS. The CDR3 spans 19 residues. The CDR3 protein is CASSPPWEGMFKGTGELFF. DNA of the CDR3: TGTGCCAGCAGTCCCCCCTGGGAGGGAATGTTTAAAGGGACCGGGGAGCTGTTTTTT.

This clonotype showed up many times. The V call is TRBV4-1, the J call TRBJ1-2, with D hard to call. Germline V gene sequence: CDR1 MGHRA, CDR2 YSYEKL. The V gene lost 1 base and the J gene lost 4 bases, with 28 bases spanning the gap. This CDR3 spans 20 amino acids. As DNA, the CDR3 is TGCGCCAGCAGCCAAGGCGGCGCGTTCGGAGCCCCCCGGAAAAGCTATGGCTACACCTTC. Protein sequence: CASSQGGAFGAPRKSYGYTF.

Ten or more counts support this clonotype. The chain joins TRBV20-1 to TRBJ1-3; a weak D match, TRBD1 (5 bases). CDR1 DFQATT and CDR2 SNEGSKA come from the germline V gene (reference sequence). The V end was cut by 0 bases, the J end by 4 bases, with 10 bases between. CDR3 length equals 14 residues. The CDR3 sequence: CSARERGMGNTIYF. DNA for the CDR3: TGCAGTGCTAGAGAAAGGGGTATGGGAAACACCATATATTTT.

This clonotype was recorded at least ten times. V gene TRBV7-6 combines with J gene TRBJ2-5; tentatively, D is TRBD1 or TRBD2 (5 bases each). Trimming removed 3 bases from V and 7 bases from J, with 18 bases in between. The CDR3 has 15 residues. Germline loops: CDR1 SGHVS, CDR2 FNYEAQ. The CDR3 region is CASSFTRGAPGTQYF. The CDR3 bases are TGTGCCAGCAGCTTCACGAGGGGAGCTCCAGGGACCCAGTACTTC.

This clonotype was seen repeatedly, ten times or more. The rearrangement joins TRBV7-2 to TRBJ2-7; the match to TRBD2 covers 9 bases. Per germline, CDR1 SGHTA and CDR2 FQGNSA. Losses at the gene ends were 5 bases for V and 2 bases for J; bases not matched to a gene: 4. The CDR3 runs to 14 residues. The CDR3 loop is CASSPIAGAYEQYF. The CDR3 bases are TGTGCCAGCAGCCCCATAGCGGGAGCCTACGAGCAGTACTTC.

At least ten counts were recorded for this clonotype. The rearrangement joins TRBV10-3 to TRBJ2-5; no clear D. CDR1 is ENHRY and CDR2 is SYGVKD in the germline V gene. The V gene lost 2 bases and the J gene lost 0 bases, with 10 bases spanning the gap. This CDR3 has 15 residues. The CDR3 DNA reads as TGTGCCATCAGTGAGCCAGGACGGAACCAAGAGACCCAGTACTTC. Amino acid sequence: CAISEPGRNQETQYF.

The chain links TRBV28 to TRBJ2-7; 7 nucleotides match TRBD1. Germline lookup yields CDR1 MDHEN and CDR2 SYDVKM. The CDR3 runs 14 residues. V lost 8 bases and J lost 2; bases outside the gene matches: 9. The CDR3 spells CASLTGVTPYEQYF. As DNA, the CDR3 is TGTGCCAGCCTAACAGGGGTGACCCCCTACGAGCAGTACTTC. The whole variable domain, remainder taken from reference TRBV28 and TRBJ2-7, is DVKVTQSSRYLVKRTGEKVFLECVQDMDHENMFWYRQDPGLGLRLIYFSYDVKMKEKGDIPEGYSVSREKKERFSLILESASTNQTSMYLCASLTGVTPYEQYFGPGTRLTVT.

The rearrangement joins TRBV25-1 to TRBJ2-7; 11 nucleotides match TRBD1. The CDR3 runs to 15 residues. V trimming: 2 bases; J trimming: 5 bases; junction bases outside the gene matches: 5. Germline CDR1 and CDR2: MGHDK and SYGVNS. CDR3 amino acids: CASSEIGDRGNEQYF. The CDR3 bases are TGTGCCAGCAGTGAAATCGGGGACAGGGGGAACGAGCAGTACTTC.

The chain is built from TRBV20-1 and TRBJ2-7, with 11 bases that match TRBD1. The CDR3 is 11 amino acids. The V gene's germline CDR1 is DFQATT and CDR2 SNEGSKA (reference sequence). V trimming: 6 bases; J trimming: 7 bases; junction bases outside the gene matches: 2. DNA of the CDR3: TGCAGTGCGGACAGGGGGCAGGAGCAGTACTTC. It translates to CSADRGQEQYF.

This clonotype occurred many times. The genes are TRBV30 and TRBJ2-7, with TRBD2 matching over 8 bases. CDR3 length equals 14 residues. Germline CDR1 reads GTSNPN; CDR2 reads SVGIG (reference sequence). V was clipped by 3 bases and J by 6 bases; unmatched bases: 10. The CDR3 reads CAWSGGGGLLEQYF. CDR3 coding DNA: TGTGCCTGGAGCGGGGGGGGCGGGCTACTCGAGCAGTACTTC.

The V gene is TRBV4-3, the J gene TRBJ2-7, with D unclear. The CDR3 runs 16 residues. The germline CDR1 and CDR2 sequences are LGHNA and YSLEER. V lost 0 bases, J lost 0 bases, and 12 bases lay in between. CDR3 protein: CASSQDKRALSYEQYF. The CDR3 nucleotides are TGCGCCAGCAGCCAAGATAAACGGGCTCTCTCCTACGAGCAGTACTTC.